This T cell receptor beta chain was recovered during a study of blood T cell repertoires in COVID-19. Study as a whole: Both acute and convalescent COVID-19 samples were obtained from the United States, Italy and Spain. T cells, B-cell-depleted T cells, or PBMCs supplied cDNA or gDNA.

Per the germline V gene, CDR1 is PRHDT and CDR2 is FYEKMQ (reference sequence). The CDR3 has 16 residues. In the authors' workflow: Reference gene primer amplification gave estimated nucleated cell counts. Data came from immunoSEQ multiplex PCR; TCRdb stores just in-frame clones and leaves some out. The DNA was the basis for D and trimming; V, J and clone size are from that table. This table has some 220,000 clones, around 81% appearing once. The sequence was obtained from a woman aged 25 to 39 who had recovered from COVID-19. This chain links TRBV13 with TRBJ2-7, with TRBD2 matching 10 bases. Specimen: peripheral blood. The CDR3 nucleotides read TGTCCCCTGGAGGGGCCCTCTAGCGGGGGATCGGGGGAGCAGTACTTC. Protein: CPLEGPSSGGSGEQYF.